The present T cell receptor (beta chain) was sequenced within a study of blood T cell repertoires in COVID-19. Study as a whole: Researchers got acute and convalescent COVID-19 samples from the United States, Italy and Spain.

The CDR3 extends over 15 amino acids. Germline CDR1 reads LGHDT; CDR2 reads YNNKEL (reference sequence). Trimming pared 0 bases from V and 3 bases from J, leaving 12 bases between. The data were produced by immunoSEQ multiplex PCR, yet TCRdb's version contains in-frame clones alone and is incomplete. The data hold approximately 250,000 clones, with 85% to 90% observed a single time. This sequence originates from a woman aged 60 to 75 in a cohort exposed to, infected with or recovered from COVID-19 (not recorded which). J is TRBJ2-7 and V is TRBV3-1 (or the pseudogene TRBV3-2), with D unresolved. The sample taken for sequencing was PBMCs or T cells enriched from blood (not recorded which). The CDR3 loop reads CASSQEPRPYYEQYF. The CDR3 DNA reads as TGTGCCAGCAGCCAAGAACCGCGGCCTTACTACGAGCAGTACTTC.